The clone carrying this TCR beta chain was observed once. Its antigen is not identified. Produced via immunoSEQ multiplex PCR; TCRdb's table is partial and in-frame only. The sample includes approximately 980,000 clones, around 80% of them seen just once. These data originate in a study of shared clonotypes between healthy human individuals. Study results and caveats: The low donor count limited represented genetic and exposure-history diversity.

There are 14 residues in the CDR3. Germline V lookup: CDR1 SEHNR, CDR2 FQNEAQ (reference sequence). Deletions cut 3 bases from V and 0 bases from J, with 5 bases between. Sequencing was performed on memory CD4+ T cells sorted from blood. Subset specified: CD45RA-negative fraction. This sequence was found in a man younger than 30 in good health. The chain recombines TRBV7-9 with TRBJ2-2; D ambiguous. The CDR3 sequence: CASSFAPNTGELFF. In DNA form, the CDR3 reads TGTGCCAGCAGCTTTGCCCCGAACACCGGGGAGCTGTTTTTT. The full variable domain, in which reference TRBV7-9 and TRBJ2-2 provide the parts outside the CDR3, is DTGVSQNPRHKITKRGQNVTFRCDPISEHNRLYWYRQTLGQGPEFLTYFQNEAQLEKSRLLSDRFSAERPKGSFSTLEIQRTEQGDSAMYLCASSFAPNTGELFFGEGSRLTVL.